The 16 T cell receptor beta chains presented below share a single source sample, sequenced in a study of shared clonotypes between healthy human individuals. Sequenced by immunoSEQ multiplex PCR; TCRdb stores in-frame clones only, minus some. The table lists 950,000 to 1,300,000 clones, around 74% of them singletons. The sequenced material came from memory CD4+ T cells sorted from blood. Subset meaning: CD45RA-negative fraction. The source of these receptors is a man in his late teens or twenties in good health.

V and J are TRBV19 and TRBJ2-7; weak D call: TRBD2 (5 bases). CDR3 length equals 14 residues. Germline V gives CDR1 LNHDA, CDR2 SQIVND (reference sequence). Trimming cost V 5 bases and J 6 bases, with 17 bases left between them. The CDR3 coding sequence is TGTGCCAGTAGTGCCGGCTCTTACAGCGGCGAGCAGTACTTC. Protein: CASSAGSYSGEQYF.

There are many counts of this clone. CDR3 protein: CASSRGGDTQYF. The CDR3 DNA is TGTGCCAGTTCAAGAGGGGGCGATACGCAGTATTTT. The chain recombines TRBV28 with TRBJ2-3; 7 bases are a match to TRBD1. The length of the CDR3 is 12 residues. Germline CDR1 reads MDHEN; CDR2 reads SYDVKM. Trimming at V came to 9 bases and at J to 6 bases, leaving 6 bases not matched to a gene. Drawing the rest from reference TRBV28 and TRBJ2-3, the complete variable domain is DVKVTQSSRYLVKRTGEKVFLECVQDMDHENMFWYRQDPGLGLRLIYFSYDVKMKEKGDIPEGYSVSREKKERFSLILESASTNQTSMYLCASSRGGDTQYFGPGTRLTVL.

CDR3 sequence reads: CASRTGAEWGNTIYF. The CDR3 coding sequence is TGTGCCAGCAGGACAGGGGCGGAATGGGGAAACACCATATATTTT. The V and J genes are TRBV19 and TRBJ1-3, with 9 bases aligning to TRBD1. The CDR3 loop spans 15 amino acids. Germline V gene sequence: CDR1 LNHDA, CDR2 SQIVND (reference sequence). V lost 9 bases to trimming and J lost 4 bases; unmatched junction nucleotides: 10.

In its sample, this clone was seen a few times. This chain uses TRBV2 with TRBJ2-1; D may be TRBD1 or TRBD2 (5 bases each). V lost 6 bases and J 3 bases, leaving 9 bases between the germline ends. The CDR3 consists of 13 residues. Germline values: CDR1 SNHLY, CDR2 FYNNEI. DNA for the CDR3: TGTGCCAGCAGACTAGACAGCTACAATGAGCAGTTCTTC. Its translation: CASRLDSYNEQFF.

The genes are TRBV10-3 and TRBJ2-3; D is unclear. The CDR3 consists of 15 residues. V was cut by 4 bases and J by 1 base, with 12 bases left in between. Germline CDR1 is ENHRY and CDR2 is SYGVKD. CDR3 amino acids: CAISGRSSGTDTQYF. CDR3 DNA sequence: TGTGCCATCAGTGGGCGGAGTTCGGGCACAGATACGCAGTATTTT.

The chain recombines TRBV18 with TRBJ2-5; no clear D. The V gene's germline CDR1 is KGHSH and CDR2 LQKENI. The V and J ends lost 6 bases and 4 bases respectively, with 12 bases between them. The CDR3 has 13 residues. The CDR3 protein is CASSRFSGETQYF. The CDR3, as DNA: TGTGCCAGCTCCCGATTCTCCGGAGAGACCCAGTACTTC.

This chain joins TRBV30 and TRBJ2-2; TRBD1 might be the D (6 bases). The germline V and J ends were trimmed by 3 bases and 1 base, with 12 bases remaining between them. Germline lookup yields CDR1 GTSNPN and CDR2 SVGIG (reference sequence). This CDR3 comprises 15 residues. CDR3 nucleotides: TGTGCCTGGAGATTGACAGGTTTGAACACCGGGGAGCTGTTTTTT. Its translation: CAWRLTGLNTGELFF.

This clone came up a few times. The chain couples TRBV2 to TRBJ2-5; possible D gene TRBD2, 6 bases. The V and J ends lost 6 bases and 4 bases respectively, with 9 bases between them. CDR1 and CDR2 from the germline V gene are SNHLY and FYNNEI. The CDR3 is made up of 12 amino acids. CDR3: CASREGIETQYF. CDR3 bases: TGTGCCAGCAGGGAGGGAATAGAGACCCAGTACTTC.

This rearrangement joins TRBV7-2 to TRBJ1-6; a weak D match, TRBD1 (5 bases). The CDR3 sequence is 15 residues long. CDR1 is SGHTA, CDR2 FQGNSA, per germline. V shed 1 base and J shed 7 bases, with 11 bases lying between them. CDR3 sequence reads: CASSLDAGPNSPLHF. The CDR3 DNA reads TGTGCCAGCAGCTTAGACGCAGGGCCCAATTCACCCCTCCACTTT.

This clone was counted only a few times. The V call is TRBV7-9, the J call TRBJ2-5; 8 bases are shared with TRBD1. The CDR3 contains 17 residues. CDR1 and CDR2 from the germline V gene are SEHNR and FQNEAQ (reference sequence). Trimming removed 1 base from V and 4 bases from J; junction bases left unmatched: 11. The CDR3 loop reads CASSLDSSGGIGETQYF. The DNA for the CDR3 is TGTGCCAGCAGCTTAGATTCTTCAGGGGGCATTGGAGAGACCCAGTACTTC.

The CDR3 region has the DNA TGTGCCAGTAGCACAGGACAGGGGAACTCTGGGGCCAACGTCCTGACTTTC. This gives the protein CASSTGQGNSGANVLTF. The chain links TRBV19 to TRBJ2-6; 9 bases map to TRBD1. The CDR3 runs 17 residues. Germline V CDR1 and CDR2: LNHDA, SQIVND (reference sequence). V dropped 6 bases and J dropped 0; count of bases not matched to a gene: 6. Using reference TRBV19 and TRBJ2-6 for the parts outside the CDR3, the full variable domain is DGGITQSPKYLFRKEGQNVTLSCEQNLNHDAMYWYRQDPGQGLRLIYYSQIVNDFQKGDIAEGYSVSREKKESFPLTVTSAQKNPTAFYLCASSTGQGNSGANVLTFGAGSRLTVL.

This sequence joins TRBV2 and TRBJ2-1; 11 bases fit TRBD1. The germline CDR1 and CDR2 sequences are SNHLY and FYNNEI. This CDR3 is 15 amino acids long. The V gene end was trimmed by 6 bases and the J gene end by 6 bases; junction bases not matched to a gene: 7. DNA for the CDR3: TGTGCCAGCAGCTACGGGACAGGGGGAAGCAATGAGCAGTTCTTC. Amino acid sequence: CASSYGTGGSNEQFF.

This rearrangement joins TRBV7-8 to TRBJ1-2; no definite D call. This CDR3 region has 14 residues. Per germline, CDR1 SGHVS and CDR2 FQNEAQ. V was pared by 0 bases and J by 3 bases, with 8 bases between. The CDR3 DNA is TGTGCCAGCAGCTTAGCGGCGACCGACTATGGCTACACCTTC. Its translation is CASSLAATDYGYTF.

This clone was counted a single time. This rearrangement joins TRBV10-3 to TRBJ1-2; 7 bases align to TRBD1. V was pared by 10 bases and J by 1 base, with 3 bases of the junction left unmatched. The germline V gene has CDR1 ENHRY and CDR2 SYGVKD. The CDR3 extends over 12 amino acids. The DNA of the CDR3 is TGTGCCACTACAGGGGTTAACTATGGCTACACCTTC. This encodes CATTGVNYGYTF.

The CDR3: CASSWTGVETQYF. CDR3 DNA sequence: TGTGCCAGCAGCTGGACAGGGGTTGAGACCCAGTACTTC. The V call is TRBV5-4, the J call TRBJ2-5, with 9 positions matching TRBD1. This CDR3 is 13 amino acids long. J gave up 5 bases and V 3 bases, and 2 bases lay outside the gene matches. From germline, CDR1 is SGHNT and CDR2 YYREEE (reference sequence).

Notes on this clone: Different DNA sequences within this sample yield the same CDR3. The chain is built from TRBV7-2 and TRBJ2-3; tentatively, D is TRBD1 (7 bases). This CDR3 comprises 15 residues. Trimming took off 2 bases at V and 3 bases at J, with 12 bases between the two ends. Germline V lookup: CDR1 SGHTA, CDR2 FQGNSA. The CDR3 nucleotides read TGTGCCAGCAGCTTATGGGCAGGGGGGACAGATACGCAGTATTTT. Its translation is CASSLWAGGTDTQYF.